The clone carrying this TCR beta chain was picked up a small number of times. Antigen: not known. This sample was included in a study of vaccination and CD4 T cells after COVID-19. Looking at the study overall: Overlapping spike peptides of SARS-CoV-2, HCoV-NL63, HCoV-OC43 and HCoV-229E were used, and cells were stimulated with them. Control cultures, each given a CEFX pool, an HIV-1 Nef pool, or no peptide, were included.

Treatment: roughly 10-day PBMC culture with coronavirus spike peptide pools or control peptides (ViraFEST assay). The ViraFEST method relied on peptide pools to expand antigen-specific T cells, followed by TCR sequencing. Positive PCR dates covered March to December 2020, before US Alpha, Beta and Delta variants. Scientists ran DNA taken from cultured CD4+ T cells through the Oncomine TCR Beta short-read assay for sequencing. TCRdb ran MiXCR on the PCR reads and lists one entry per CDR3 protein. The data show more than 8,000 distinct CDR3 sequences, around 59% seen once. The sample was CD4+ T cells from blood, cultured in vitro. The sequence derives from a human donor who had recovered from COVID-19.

In DNA form, the CDR3 reads TGTGCCAGCAGCCCCGGGACTAGCGGGGGGATACTCCGAGAGACCCAGTACTTC. It translates to CASSPGTSGGILRETQYF. V and J are TRBV6-2 or TRBV6-3 and TRBJ2-5; 15 positions agree with TRBD2. V trimming: 6 bases; J trimming: 4 bases; junction bases outside the gene matches: 12. Germline loops: CDR1 MNHEY, CDR2 SVGEGT. The CDR3 consists of 18 residues.